These T cell receptor beta chains were read from a single sample in a study of STAT3 mutations in large granular lymphocyte leukemia. Using immunoSEQ multiplex PCR, the repertoire was profiled, and TCRdb retains in-frame clones only, with some absent. The repertoire holds around 1,700 clones, with around 60% as singletons. The sequencing input was peripheral blood mononuclear cells. The receptor source for this set is a woman aged 70-85 years with T-cell large granular lymphocyte leukemia. Some clones in this sample may be carry-over from other donors' samples. Both conserved end residues are part of each CDR3. A D gene is named only where the DNA matches it firmly. For some rows the clone size is stated as once, few or many, or as a class when expanded; others skip it.

V gene,J gene,clone size,D gene,CDR3 protein,CDR3 DNA
TRBV6-1,TRBJ2-7,-,TRBD2,CASSQREVGLEQYF,TGTGCCAGCAGTCAGCGGGAGGTTGGGCTCGAGCAGTACTTC
TRBV7-9,TRBJ2-5,-,-,CASSLDPRETQYF,TGTGCCAGCAGCTTAGACCCCCGGGAGACCCAGTACTTC
TRBV30,TRBJ2-7,-,-,CAWSDWTVPYEQYF,TGTGCCTGGAGTGATTGGACTGTTCCCTACGAGCAGTACTTC
TRBV18,TRBJ2-7,-,TRBD1,CASSPENRGEQYF,TGTGCCAGCTCACCGGAGAACAGGGGGGAGCAGTACTTC
TRBV5-4,TRBJ1-2,-,TRBD1,CASSLGTGNTF,TGTGCCAGCAGCCTGGGGACAGGGAACACCTTC
TRBV12-5,TRBJ2-5,-,-,CASGLTQETQYF,TGTGCTAGTGGTCTAACTCAAGAGACCCAGTACTTC
TRBV6-1,TRBJ2-5,few,-,CASSAQQETQYF,TGTGCCAGCAGTGCCCAACAAGAGACCCAGTACTTC
TRBV5-4,TRBJ1-1,-,-,CASSFQEYTEAFF,TGTGCCAGCAGCTTCCAAGAGTACACTGAAGCTTTCTTT
TRBV6-5,TRBJ2-7,once,-,CATEQGGTYEQYF,TGTGCCACAGAGCAGGGGGGGACCTACGAGCAGTACTTC
TRBV30,TRBJ2-1,-,TRBD2,CAWRLAGSYNEQFF,TGTGCCTGGAGACTAGCGGGGTCCTACAATGAGCAGTTCTTC
TRBV29-1,TRBJ2-7,-,-,CSADDNSREQYF,TGCAGCGCAGACGACAATTCGCGCGAGCAGTACTTC
TRBV19,TRBJ2-7,large,-,CASSGNVGYEQYF,TGTGCCAGTAGTGGTAATGTCGGCTACGAGCAGTACTTC
TRBV7-9,TRBJ1-4,-,-,CASSLTVGREEKLFF,TGTGCCAGCAGCTTAACGGTGGGCAGGGAGGAAAAACTGTTTTTT
TRBV30,TRBJ1-2,-,-,CAWEDPRGHGYTF,TGTGCCTGGGAAGACCCCAGGGGCCATGGCTACACCTTC
TRBV5-1,TRBJ1-1,-,TRBD1,CASSLRTGSTEAFF,TGCGCCAGCAGCTTGCGGACAGGGAGCACTGAAGCTTTCTTT
TRBV7-9,TRBJ1-5,-,-,CASSNVLGQEKDQPQHF,TGTGCCAGCAGTAATGTATTGGGGCAGGAGAAAGATCAGCCCCAGCATTTT
TRBV30,TRBJ2-5,-,-,CAFKGGQETQYF,TGTGCCTTCAAGGGGGGCCAAGAGACCCAGTACTTC
TRBV25-1,TRBJ1-2,-,-,CASSEPGPFGGYTF,TGTGCCAGCAGTGAACCGGGACCATTTGGGGGCTACACCTTC
TRBV30,TRBJ1-1,-,TRBD1,CAWRGTRDRVGVEAFF,TGTGCCTGGAGGGGAACGAGAGACAGGGTAGGGGTTGAAGCTTTCTTT
TRBV5-1,TRBJ2-1,-,-,CASSLEIAREDEQFF,TGCGCCAGCAGCTTAGAAATAGCGAGGGAGGATGAGCAGTTCTTC
TRBV30,TRBJ1-5,-,-,CAWSTNGQPQHF,TGTGCCTGGAGCACAAACGGACAGCCCCAGCATTTT
TRBV30,TRBJ2-3,-,TRBD1,CATDDRGKDTQYF,TGTGCCACCGATGACAGGGGGAAAGATACGCAGTATTTT